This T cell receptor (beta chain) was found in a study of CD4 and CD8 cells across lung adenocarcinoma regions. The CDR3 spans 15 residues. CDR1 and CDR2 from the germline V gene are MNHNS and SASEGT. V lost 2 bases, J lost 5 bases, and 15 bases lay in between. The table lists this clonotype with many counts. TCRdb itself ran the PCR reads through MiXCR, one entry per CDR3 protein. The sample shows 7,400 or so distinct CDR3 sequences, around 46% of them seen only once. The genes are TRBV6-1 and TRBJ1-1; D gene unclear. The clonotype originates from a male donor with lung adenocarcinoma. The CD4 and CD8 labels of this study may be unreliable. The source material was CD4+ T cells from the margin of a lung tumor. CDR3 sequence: CASSEIGRRWTEAFF. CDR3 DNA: TGTGCCAGCAGTGAAATAGGGAGGAGGTGGACTGAAGCTTTCTTT.